This TCR beta chain originates from a study of cytomegalovirus exposure and HLA in healthy donors. The study ran its PCR with 60 Vbeta and 13 Jbeta primers. The table came from immunoSEQ multiplex PCR; TCRdb's copy has only in-frame clones and leaves some out. The sample consists of some 130,000 clones, about 66% of them appearing once. Study outcomes and limitations: Common viral pathogens were later found to be apparently linked to several of the most significant clusters. Earlier results showed most TCR beta V segments being productive about 87% or about 30% of the time.

Healthy donors of bone marrow made up the group. Comments on this clone: The antigen is undetermined.

The CDR3 is made up of 15 amino acids. CDR1 is SGDLS, CDR2 YYNGEE, per germline. V was shortened by 3 bases and J by 2 bases, with 15 bases between the two germline ends. The source material was PBMCs. This chain uses TRBV9 with TRBJ2-7, with D tentatively TRBD1 (6 bases). The TCR was taken from a young man in good health and CMV-seropositive. The CDR3 region has the DNA TGTGCCAGCAGCGCAACCAGGGACACACCCTACGAGCAGTACTTC. Translated: CASSATRDTPYEQYF.